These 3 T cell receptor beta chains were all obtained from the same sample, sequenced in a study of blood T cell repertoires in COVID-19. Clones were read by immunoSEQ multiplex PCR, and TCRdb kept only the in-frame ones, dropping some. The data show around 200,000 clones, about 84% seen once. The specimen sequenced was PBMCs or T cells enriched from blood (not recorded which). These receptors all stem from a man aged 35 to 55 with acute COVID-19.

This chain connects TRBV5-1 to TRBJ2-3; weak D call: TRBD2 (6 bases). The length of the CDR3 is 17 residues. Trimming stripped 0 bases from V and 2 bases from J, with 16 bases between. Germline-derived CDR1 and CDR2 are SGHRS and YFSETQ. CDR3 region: CASSLARVAALTDTQYF. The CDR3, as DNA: TGCGCCAGCAGCTTGGCGAGGGTAGCGGCCCTCACAGATACGCAGTATTTT.

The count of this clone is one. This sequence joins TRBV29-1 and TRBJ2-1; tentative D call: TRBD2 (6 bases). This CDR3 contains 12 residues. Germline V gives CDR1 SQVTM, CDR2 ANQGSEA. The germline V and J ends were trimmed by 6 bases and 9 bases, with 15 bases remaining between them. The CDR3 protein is CSVRPVGGEQFF. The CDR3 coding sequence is TGCAGCGTGAGGCCGGTGGGAGGTGAGCAGTTCTTC.

This chain's CDR3 is CASSQRRVGGRGETQYF. As DNA, the CDR3 is TGTGCCAGCAGCCAAAGGAGAGTAGGCGGGAGGGGTGAGACCCAGTACTTC. This chain uses TRBV3-1 (or the pseudogene TRBV3-2) with TRBJ2-5, with 9 bases that match TRBD2. The germline V gene has CDR1 LGHDT and CDR2 YNNKEL (reference sequence). This CDR3 spans 17 amino acids. After removal of 2 bases from V and 5 bases from J, the junction contained 12 bases not matched to a gene.